One sample yielded the 20 T cell receptor beta chains listed below, sequenced in a study of T cell responses to AZD1222 COVID-19 vaccine. Profiling relied on immunoSEQ multiplex PCR, and the TCRdb table lists in-frame clones only, not all of them. This sample carries fewer than 150,000 clones, 85% to 90% of them seen once, and the ten largest clones take approximately 8.1%. The sample was peripheral blood, taken on day 0 of AZD1222 vaccination. All receptors come from an adult in good health.

This clone was counted a single time. The chain joins TRBV7-9 to TRBJ2-5; 7 bases agree with TRBD1. This CDR3 contains 14 residues. CDR1 and CDR2 from the germline V gene are SEHNR and FQNEAQ (reference sequence). The V and J ends lost 6 bases and 1 base, in that order; junction bases with no gene match: 5. The CDR3 DNA is TGTGCCAGCAGGCATACAGGGGTCCAAGAGACCCAGTACTTC. It yields the protein CASRHTGVQETQYF.

This chain connects TRBV4-1 to TRBJ2-4; TRBD2 aligns across 7 bases. The V and J ends lost 0 bases and 2 bases, in that order; junction bases with no gene match: 7. Germline loops: CDR1 MGHRA, CDR2 YSYEKL. The CDR3 totals 17 residues. This CDR3 reads CASSQDGEGRSKNIQYF. The CDR3 nucleotides read TGCGCCAGCAGCCAAGATGGGGAGGGTAGGTCCAAAAACATTCAGTACTTC.

The chain uses TRBV5-1 and TRBJ2-7, with a tentative D call TRBD1 (6 bases). The germline V gene encodes CDR1 SGHRS and CDR2 YFSETQ. The CDR3 spans 13 residues. V was pared by 4 bases and J by 5 bases, with 13 bases between. The CDR3 sequence: CASSLQGRDEQYF. As DNA, the CDR3 is TGCGCCAGCAGCCTACAGGGCCGGGACGAGCAGTACTTC. Full variable domain (remainder filled in from reference TRBV5-1 and TRBJ2-7): KAGVTQTPRYLIKTRGQQVTLSCSPISGHRSVSWYQQTPGQGLQFLFEYFSETQRNKGNFPGRFSGRQFSNSRSEMNVSTLELGDSALYLCASSLQGRDEQYFGPGTRLTVT.

J is TRBJ2-2 and V is TRBV7-5; the table gives TRBD1 as D, unverified against the DNA. TRBV7-5 is marked as a pseudogene. The CDR3 is 16 amino acids. The CDR3: CARSPTRTAHGRELFF. The CDR3 DNA is TGTGCCAGAAGCCCCACCCGGACAGCTCATGGCCGGGAGCTGTTTTTT.

The chain recombines TRBV12-3 or TRBV12-4 with TRBJ1-1, with unresolved D. The CDR3 consists of 13 residues. Trimming took off 4 bases at V and 2 bases at J, with 8 bases between the two ends. The chain's CDR3 is CASSSSQNTEAFF. The DNA of the CDR3 is TGTGCCAGCAGTTCGTCCCAAAACACTGAAGCTTTCTTT.

The chain carries TRBV19 and TRBJ2-7; either TRBD1 or TRBD2 may supply D (5 bases each). The germline V and J ends were trimmed by 3 bases and 2 bases, with 17 bases remaining between them. This CDR3 has 16 residues. Per the germline V gene, CDR1 is LNHDA and CDR2 is SQIVND (reference sequence). DNA for the CDR3: TGTGCCAGTAGTATGGGGTCAGAGGGGTTCCCCTACGAGCAGTACTTC. It encodes CASSMGSEGFPYEQYF.

The chain is built from TRBV7-6 and TRBJ1-4, with a possible D match to TRBD1 (6 bases). The CDR3 is made up of 15 amino acids. Germline-derived CDR1 and CDR2 are SGHVS and FNYEAQ. V was shortened by 2 bases and J by 6 bases, with 13 bases between the two germline ends. CDR3 sequence: CASSLLWGADEKLFF. CDR3 in DNA: TGTGCCAGCAGCTTATTATGGGGGGCAGATGAAAAACTGTTTTTT.

The rearrangement links TRBV6-5 to TRBJ1-3; 7 nucleotides agree with TRBD1. The CDR3 is 14 residues long. CDR1 MNHEY and CDR2 SVGAGI come from the germline V gene. J was trimmed by 3 bases and V by 6 bases; bases with no gene match: 5. CDR3 sequence (DNA): TGTGCCAGCAGCCGAGACAGGGTTGGAAACACCATATATTTT. This gives the protein CASSRDRVGNTIYF.

The chain has TRBV5-4 and TRBJ1-6; possibly TRBD1 for D (5 bases). Between the trimmed V and J ends, which lost 5 bases and 7 bases, there was a span of 16 bases. The length of the CDR3 is 15 residues. Germline CDR1 is SGHNT and CDR2 is YYREEE (reference sequence). Here the CDR3 reads CASRPGAGNNSPLHF. The CDR3 DNA reads as TGTGCCAGCAGGCCCGGGGCTGGCAACAATTCACCCCTCCACTTT.

V usage is TRBV9 and J usage is TRBJ2-7, with TRBD2 identical over 14 bases. This CDR3 has 16 amino acids. CDR1 SGDLS and CDR2 YYNGEE come from the germline V gene. J was trimmed by 3 bases and V by 2 bases; bases with no gene match: 4. CDR3 sequence (DNA): TGTGCCAGCAGCGTCGGAGGGACTAGCGGGGGCTACGAGCAGTACTTC. Translation gives CASSVGGTSGGYEQYF.

The CDR3 reads CAISASNGAPLHF. Written as DNA, the CDR3 is TGTGCCATCAGCGCCTCAAACGGGGCCCCCCTCCACTTT. This chain connects TRBV10-3 to TRBJ1-6; a weak D match, TRBD1 (5 bases). Trimming pared 6 bases from V and 13 bases from J, leaving 16 bases between. Germline lookup yields CDR1 ENHRY and CDR2 SYGVKD. The CDR3 runs 13 residues.

The chain combines TRBV5-1 with TRBJ1-5, with D uncertain. Trimming stripped 5 bases from V and 1 base from J, with 10 bases between. Per germline, CDR1 SGHRS and CDR2 YFSETQ. The CDR3 extends over 14 amino acids. CDR3 bases: TGCGCCAGCAGTGCTGGCCCGAGCAATCAGCCCCAGCATTTT. Amino acids: CASSAGPSNQPQHF.

This chain connects TRBV5-1 to TRBJ1-4; TRBD1 is a possible D gene (5 bases). This CDR3 region has 15 residues. V was clipped by 4 bases and J by 5 bases, with 15 bases between them. From germline, CDR1 is SGHRS and CDR2 YFSETQ. CDR3 bases: TGCGCCAGCAGCGGTGGGGCAACGGGAAATGAAAAACTGTTTTTT. Protein: CASSGGATGNEKLFF.

The rearrangement uses TRBV27 and TRBJ2-7; D possibly uses TRBD1 or TRBD2 (5 bases each). The CDR3 has 13 residues. CDR1 is MNHEY, CDR2 SMNVEV, per germline (reference sequence). V gave up 6 bases and J gave up 3 bases, with 12 bases separating them. The CDR3 nucleotides are TGTGCCAGCAGCTCGGGGCTGGACTACGAGCAGTACTTC. Translating gives CASSSGLDYEQYF.

In its sample, this clone was seen once. This rearrangement joins TRBV19 to TRBJ2-7; 8 positions agree with TRBD2. CDR1 is LNHDA, CDR2 SQIVND, per germline (reference sequence). Trimming took 3 bases from V and 0 from J; bases not matched to a gene: 4. The CDR3 spans 15 residues. The CDR3 protein is CASSIGRGASYEQYF. The DNA of the CDR3 is TGTGCCAGTAGTATTGGGCGGGGGGCCTCCTACGAGCAGTACTTC.

The chain recombines TRBV19 with TRBJ2-2, with D possibly TRBD1 on 5 matching bases. The CDR3 is made up of 14 amino acids. Germline assignment: CDR1 LNHDA and CDR2 SQIVND (reference sequence). Trimming shortened V by 6 bases and J by 4 bases, and 12 bases separated the two germline ends. CDR3 sequence (DNA): TGTGCCAGTAGGGCCATAGGGGTCACCGGGGAGCTGTTTTTT. Translated, it gives CASRAIGVTGELFF. The entire variable domain, with the rest obtained from reference TRBV19 and TRBJ2-2, is as follows: DGGITQSPKYLFRKEGQNVTLSCEQNLNHDAMYWYRQDPGQGLRLIYYSQIVNDFQKGDIAEGYSVSREKKESFPLTVTSAQKNPTAFYLCASRAIGVTGELFFGEGSRLTVL.

V gene TRBV5-4 combines with J gene TRBJ2-5, with a possible D match to TRBD2 (6 bases). V lost 4 bases, J lost 5 bases, and 12 bases lay in between. Germline V CDR1 and CDR2: SGHNT, YYREEE (reference sequence). CDR3 length: 13 residues. The CDR3: CASSRDFGETQYF. For the CDR3, the DNA is TGTGCCAGCAGCCGGGACTTCGGGGAGACCCAGTACTTC.

This chain links TRBV5-1 with TRBJ2-1, with 14 nucleotides matching TRBD2. The CDR3 is 17 residues long. With 4 bases clipped from V and 6 bases from J, the junction kept 9 bases outside the gene matches. Germline CDR1 reads SGHRS; CDR2 reads YFSETQ. Here the CDR3 DNA reads TGCGCCAGCAGCACCGGGACTAGCGGGAGAGGGGTCAATGAGCAGTTCTTC. It is translated as CASSTGTSGRGVNEQFF.

V usage is TRBV14 and J usage is TRBJ2-3, with no clear D. Germline CDR1 is SGHDN and CDR2 is FVKESK. The germline V and J ends were trimmed by 4 bases and 6 bases, with 17 bases remaining between them. The CDR3 runs 15 residues. CDR3 sequence (DNA): TGTGCCAGCAGCCCCCGGGCAGGCTTCTACGATACGCAGTATTTT. This sequence encodes CASSPRAGFYDTQYF.

This clone showed up just a few times. The V gene is TRBV19, the J gene TRBJ2-7; D may be TRBD1 or TRBD2 (5 bases each). CDR1 is LNHDA and CDR2 is SQIVND in the germline V gene (reference sequence). This CDR3 region has 15 residues. Trimming pared 5 bases from V and 3 bases from J, leaving 17 bases between. The CDR3 is CASSAREQAGYEQYF. CDR3 nucleotides: TGTGCCAGTAGTGCTCGGGAACAGGCGGGCTACGAGCAGTACTTC.